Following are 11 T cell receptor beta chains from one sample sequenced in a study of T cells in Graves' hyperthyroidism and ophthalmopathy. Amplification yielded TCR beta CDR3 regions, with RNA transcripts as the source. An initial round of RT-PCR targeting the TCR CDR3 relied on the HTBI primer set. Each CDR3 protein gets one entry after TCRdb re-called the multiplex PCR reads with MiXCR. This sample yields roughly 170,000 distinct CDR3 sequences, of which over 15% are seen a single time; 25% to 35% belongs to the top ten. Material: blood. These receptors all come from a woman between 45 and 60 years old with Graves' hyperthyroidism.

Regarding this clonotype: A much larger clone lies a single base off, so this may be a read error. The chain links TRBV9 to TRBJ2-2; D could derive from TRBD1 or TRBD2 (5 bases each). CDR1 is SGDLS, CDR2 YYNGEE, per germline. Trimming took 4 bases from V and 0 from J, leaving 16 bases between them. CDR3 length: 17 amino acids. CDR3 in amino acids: CASSLDPGTANTGELFF. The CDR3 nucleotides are TGTGCCAGCAGCCTCGACCCCGGGACGGCGAACACCGGGGAGCTGTTTTTT. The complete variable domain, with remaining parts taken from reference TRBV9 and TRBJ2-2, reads DSGVTQTPKHLITATGQRVTLRCSPRSGDLSVYWYQQSLDQGLQFLIQYYNGEERAKGNILERFSAQQFPDLHSELNLSSLELGDSALYFCASSLDPGTANTGELFFGEGSRLTVL.

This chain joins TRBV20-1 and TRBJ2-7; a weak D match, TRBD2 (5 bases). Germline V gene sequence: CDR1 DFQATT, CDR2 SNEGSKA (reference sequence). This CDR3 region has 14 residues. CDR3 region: CSGYDQGSSYEQYF. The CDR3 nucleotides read TGCAGCGGCTACGACCAAGGGAGCTCCTACGAGCAGTACTTC.

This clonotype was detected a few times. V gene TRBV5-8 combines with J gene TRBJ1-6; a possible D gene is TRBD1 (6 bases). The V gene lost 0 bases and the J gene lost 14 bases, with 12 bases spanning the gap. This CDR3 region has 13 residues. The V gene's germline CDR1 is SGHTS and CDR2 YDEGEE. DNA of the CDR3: TGTGCCAGCAGCTTGGGGGGGGGCTCTACCCTCCACTTT. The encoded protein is CASSLGGGSTLHF.

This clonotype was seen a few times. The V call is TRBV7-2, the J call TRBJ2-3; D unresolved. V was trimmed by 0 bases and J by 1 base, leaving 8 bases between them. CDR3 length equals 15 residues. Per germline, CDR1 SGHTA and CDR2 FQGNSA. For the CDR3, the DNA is TGTGCCAGCAGCTTAGCCGCTACCGGCACAGATACGCAGTATTTT. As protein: CASSLAATGTDTQYF.

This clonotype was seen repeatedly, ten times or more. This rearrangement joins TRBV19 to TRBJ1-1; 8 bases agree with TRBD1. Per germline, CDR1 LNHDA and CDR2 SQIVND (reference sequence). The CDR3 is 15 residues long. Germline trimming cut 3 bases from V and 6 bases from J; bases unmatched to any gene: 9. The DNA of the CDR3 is TGTGCCAGTAGTATCCGGACAGGGAAGTTCGCTGAAGCTTTCTTT. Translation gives CASSIRTGKFAEAFF.

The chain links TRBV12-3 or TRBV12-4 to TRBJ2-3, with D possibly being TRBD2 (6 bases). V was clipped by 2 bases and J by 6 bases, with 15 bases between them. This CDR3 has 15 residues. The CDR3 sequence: CASSLHYGAGDTQYF. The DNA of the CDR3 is TGTGCCAGCAGTTTACATTACGGCGCGGGGGATACGCAGTATTTT.

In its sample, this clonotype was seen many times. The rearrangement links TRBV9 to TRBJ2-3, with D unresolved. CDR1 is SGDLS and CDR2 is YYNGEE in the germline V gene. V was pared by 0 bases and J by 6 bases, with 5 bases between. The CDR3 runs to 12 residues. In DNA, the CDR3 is TGTGCCAGCAGCGTAGTAGGGGATACGCAGTATTTT. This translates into CASSVVGDTQYF.

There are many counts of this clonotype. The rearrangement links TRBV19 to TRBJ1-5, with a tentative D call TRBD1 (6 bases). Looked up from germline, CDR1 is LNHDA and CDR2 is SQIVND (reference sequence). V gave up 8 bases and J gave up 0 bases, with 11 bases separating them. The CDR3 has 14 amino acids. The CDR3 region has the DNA TGTGCCAGTCAGAGGGGGACTAGCAATCAGCCCCAGCATTTT. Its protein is CASQRGTSNQPQHF.

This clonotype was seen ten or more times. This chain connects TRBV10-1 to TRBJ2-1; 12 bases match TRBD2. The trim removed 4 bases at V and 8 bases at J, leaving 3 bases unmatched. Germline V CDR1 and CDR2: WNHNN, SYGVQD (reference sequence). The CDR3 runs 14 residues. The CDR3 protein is CASSASGGGYEQFF. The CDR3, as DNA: TGCGCCAGCAGTGCTAGCGGGGGGGGGTATGAGCAGTTCTTC.

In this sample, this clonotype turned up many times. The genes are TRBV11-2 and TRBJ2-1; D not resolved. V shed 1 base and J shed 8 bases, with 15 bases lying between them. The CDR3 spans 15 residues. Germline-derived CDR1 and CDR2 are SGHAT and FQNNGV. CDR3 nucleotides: TGTGCCAGCAGCTTAGTCCCAGCAGTATCATATGAGCAGTTCTTC. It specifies CASSLVPAVSYEQFF.

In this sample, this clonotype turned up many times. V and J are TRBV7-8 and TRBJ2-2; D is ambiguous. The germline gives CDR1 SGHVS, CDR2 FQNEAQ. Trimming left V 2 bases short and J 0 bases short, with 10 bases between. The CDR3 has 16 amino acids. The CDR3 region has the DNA TGTGCCAGCAGCTTAAGGGTCCCGGCGAACACCGGGGAGCTGTTTTTT. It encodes CASSLRVPANTGELFF.